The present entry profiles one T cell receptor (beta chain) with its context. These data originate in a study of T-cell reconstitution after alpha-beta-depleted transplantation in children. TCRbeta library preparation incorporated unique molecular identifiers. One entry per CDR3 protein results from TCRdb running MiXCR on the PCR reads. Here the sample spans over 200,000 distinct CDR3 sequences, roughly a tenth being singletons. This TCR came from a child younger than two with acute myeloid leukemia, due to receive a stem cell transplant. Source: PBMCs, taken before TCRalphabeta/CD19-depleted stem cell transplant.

The CDR3 region has the DNA TGTGCCACCAGTGATTCAGGGTTCGGCAATCAGCCCCAGCATTTT. As protein: CATSDSGFGNQPQHF. The V call is TRBV24-1, the J call TRBJ1-5, with D maybe TRBD1 (5 bases). The CDR3 runs to 15 residues. Germline V lookup: CDR1 KGHDR, CDR2 SFDVKD. Deletions cut 2 bases from V and 2 bases from J, with 9 bases between.